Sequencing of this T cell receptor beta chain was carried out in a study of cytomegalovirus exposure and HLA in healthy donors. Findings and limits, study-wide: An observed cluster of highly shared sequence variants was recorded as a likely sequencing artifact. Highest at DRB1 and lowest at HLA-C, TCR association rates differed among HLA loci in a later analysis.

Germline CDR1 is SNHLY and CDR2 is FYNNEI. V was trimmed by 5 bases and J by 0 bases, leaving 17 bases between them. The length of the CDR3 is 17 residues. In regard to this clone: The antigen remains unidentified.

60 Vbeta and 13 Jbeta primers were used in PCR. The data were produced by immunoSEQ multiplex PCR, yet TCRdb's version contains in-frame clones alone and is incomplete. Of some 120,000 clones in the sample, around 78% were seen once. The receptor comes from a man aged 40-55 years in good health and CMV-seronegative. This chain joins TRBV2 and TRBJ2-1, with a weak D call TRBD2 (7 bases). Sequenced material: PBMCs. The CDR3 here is CASSLGGASGSYNEQFF. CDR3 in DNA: TGTGCCAGCAGTCTAGGGGGGGCATCCGGCTCCTACAATGAGCAGTTCTTC. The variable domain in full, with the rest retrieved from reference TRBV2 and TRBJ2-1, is EPEVTQTPSHQVTQMGQEVILRCVPISNHLYFYWYRQILGQKVEFLVSFYNNEISEKSEIFDDQFSVERPDGSNFTLKIRSTKLEDSAMYFCASSLGGASGSYNEQFFGPGTRLTVL.